This is a list of T cell receptor beta chains from one sample in a study of technical replicates of blood from four donors. The data were produced by immunoSEQ multiplex PCR, yet TCRdb's version contains in-frame clones alone and is incomplete. Found here are about 70,000 clones, roughly 92% of them singletons; the top ten hold approximately 0.39%. Sequencing was done on a sample of T cells isolated from PBMCs. These receptors were obtained from a human donor in good health. Each CDR3 is given with its conserved first and last residue. D genes are given only for firm matches. Expanded clones are given a class, and other clones once, few, many or no size at all.

DNA: TGTGCCAGCAGTCCAGAGCGACAGGTCGCCTATGGCTACACCTTC; CDR3: CASSPERQVAYGYTF; V: TRBV28; size: .; J: TRBJ1-2; D: .
DNA: TGTGCCAGTAGTATAGGGACTAGCCCCGTCTACGAGCAGTACTTC; CDR3: CASSIGTSPVYEQYF; V: TRBV19; size: .; J: TRBJ2-7; D: TRBD2
DNA: TGTGCCAGCAGTGACTCTAGCACCGGGGAGCTGTTTTTT; CDR3: CASSDSSTGELFF; V: TRBV6-4; size: few; J: TRBJ2-2; D: .
DNA: TGTGCCAGCAGCGCGCTCTGGACAGCAGACTCATATGGCTACACCTTC; CDR3: CASSALWTADSYGYTF; V: TRBV5-6; size: .; J: TRBJ1-2; D: .
DNA: TGCGCCAGCAGCTTCTCCGACCAAGAGACCCAGTACTTC; CDR3: CASSFSDQETQYF; V: TRBV5-1; size: .; J: TRBJ2-5; D: .
DNA: TGTGCCGGAGGGACAGGGGTCAACTACGAGCAGTACTTC; CDR3: CAGGTGVNYEQYF; V: TRBV7-9; size: .; J: TRBJ2-7; D: TRBD1
DNA: TGTGCCAGTAGTCTCCGGGACAGGGTTTCCTACGAGCAGTACTTC; CDR3: CASSLRDRVSYEQYF; V: TRBV19; size: .; J: TRBJ2-7; D: TRBD1
DNA: TGTGCCAGCAGCCAAGAAGGCGGGAGGGCCGGGGAGCTGTTTTTT; CDR3: CASSQEGGRAGELFF; V: TRBV4-2; size: .; J: TRBJ2-2; D: TRBD2
DNA: TGTGCCAGCAGCTTAGGGAGACACAGGGGAAGGACTGAAGCTTTCTTT; CDR3: CASSLGRHRGRTEAFF; V: TRBV13; size: .; J: TRBJ1-1; D: TRBD1
DNA: TGTGCCACCGGGGGACTAGCGGGCCCTGAGCAGTACTTC; CDR3: CATGGLAGPEQYF; V: TRBV5-4; size: .; J: TRBJ2-7; D: TRBD2
DNA: TGTGCCAGCTCACCCAACAGGGTCAATCAGCCCCAGCATTTT; CDR3: CASSPNRVNQPQHF; V: TRBV18; size: .; J: TRBJ1-5; D: .
DNA: TGTGCCAGCAGCAAACGCAGGACAGGGAGGGATGAGCAGTTCTTC; CDR3: CASSKRRTGRDEQFF; V: TRBV21-1; size: .; J: TRBJ2-1; D: .
DNA: TGTGCCAGCTCACCACCCGGGAATATGAATGAAAAACTGTTTTTT; CDR3: CASSPPGNMNEKLFF; V: TRBV18; size: few; J: TRBJ1-4; D: .
DNA: TGTGCCAGCAGAACTCTAAAATCCGGGACACCTTTTAACACCGGGGAGCTGTTTTTT; CDR3: CASRTLKSGTPFNTGELFF; V: TRBV5-8; size: .; J: TRBJ2-2; D: .
DNA: TGTGCCATCAGCCTTAGCGGGAGGGGCGACGAGCAGTACTTC; CDR3: CAISLSGRGDEQYF; V: TRBV10-3; size: .; J: TRBJ2-7; D: TRBD2
DNA: TGCCTGGGACAATTGTACCAAGAGACCCAGTACTTC; CDR3: CLGQLYQETQYF; V: TRBV7-9; size: .; J: TRBJ2-5; D: .
DNA: TGTGCCAGCAGCTTGGAATCTAGCTCCCCCTACGAGCAGTACTTC; CDR3: CASSLESSSPYEQYF; V: TRBV5-4; size: few; J: TRBJ2-7; D: .
DNA: TGTGCCAGCAGTTACTTAACAGGGGACTATGGCTACACCTTC; CDR3: CASSYLTGDYGYTF; V: TRBV6-5; size: few; J: TRBJ1-2; D: TRBD1
DNA: TGTGCCAGCAGCCGCGGGACTACTTACAATGAGCAGTTCTTC; CDR3: CASSRGTTYNEQFF; V: TRBV7-2; size: .; J: TRBJ2-1; D: TRBD2
DNA: TGCGCCAGCAGCCCCGGGAGGTTGGCATCCAGCACAGATACGCAGTATTTT; CDR3: CASSPGRLASSTDTQYF; V: TRBV5-1; size: .; J: TRBJ2-3; D: TRBD2
DNA: TGTGCCAGCAGCCCCCCAGGGGACCCAAACTATAGCACAGATACGCAGTATTTT; CDR3: CASSPPGDPNYSTDTQYF; V: TRBV28; size: .; J: TRBJ2-3; D: .
DNA: TGTGCCAGCAGTGTGGTGCAGGGTGTTACAGAGACCCAGTACTTC; CDR3: CASSVVQGVTETQYF; V: TRBV6-1; size: .; J: TRBJ2-5; D: .
DNA: TGTGCCTGGAGTGTATGGAAACTAGGTACCTACGAGCAGTACTTC; CDR3: CAWSVWKLGTYEQYF; V: TRBV30; size: .; J: TRBJ2-7; D: .
DNA: TGTGCCAGCAGCGTAGTGGGACTAGCGGGATACGAGCAGTACTTC; CDR3: CASSVVGLAGYEQYF; V: TRBV9; size: .; J: TRBJ2-7; D: TRBD2
DNA: TGTGCCAGCGGTCGGGACAGGGTCGATGGCTACACCTTC; CDR3: CASGRDRVDGYTF; V: TRBV27; size: .; J: TRBJ1-2; D: TRBD1
DNA: TGCGCCAGCATGGAGGGAGCAGCTTACAATGAGCAGTTCTTC; CDR3: CASMEGAAYNEQFF; V: TRBV5-1; size: .; J: TRBJ2-1; D: .
DNA: TGTGCCAGCTCGCCGACTAGCGGGAGCTTGGGCCAAGAGACCCAGTACTTC; CDR3: CASSPTSGSLGQETQYF; V: TRBV18; size: .; J: TRBJ2-5; D: TRBD2